The text below deals with one T cell receptor (beta chain). With V trimmed by 4 bases and J by 6 bases, 9 bases remained unmatched. The germline V gene encodes CDR1 LNHNV and CDR2 YYDKDF (reference sequence). This CDR3 has 16 amino acids. This sample is part of a study of blood T cell repertoires in COVID-19. Using immunoSEQ multiplex PCR, the repertoire was profiled, and TCRdb retains in-frame clones only, with some absent. The sample includes 60,000 to 80,000 clones, 65% to 85% of them seen just once. The source of this sequence is a woman aged 40 to 50 with acute COVID-19. The source material was PBMCs or T cells enriched from blood (not recorded which). The rearrangement joins TRBV15 to TRBJ1-4; 9 bases match TRBD1. The CDR3: CATSNSVGQGDEKLFF. DNA of the CDR3: TGTGCCACCAGCAACAGCGTGGGACAGGGTGATGAAAAACTGTTTTTT. Drawing the rest from reference TRBV15 and TRBJ1-4, the complete variable domain is DAMVIQNPRYQVTQFGKPVTLSCSQTLNHNVMYWYQQKSSQAPKLLFHYYDKDFNNEADTPDNFQSRRPNTSFCFLDIRSPGLGDTAMYLCATSNSVGQGDEKLFFGSGTQLSVL.